This TCR beta chain was captured in a study of regulatory T cells in long-lasting Graves disease. Points from the study as a whole: Fewer public clonotypes were shared by new patients (just under 1,000) than by persistent patients (roughly 2,600). TRBV28, TRBJ1-2 and TRBJ2-5 were segments that persistent disease favored.

This clonotype was counted at least ten times. The antigen is not known. Time point here: newly diagnosed GD, antithyroid drugs for less than 3 months. After RNA was extracted from PBMCs, the TCR library was made from it. The CDR3 has 11 residues. Trimming pared 4 bases from V and 15 bases from J, leaving 13 bases between. Per germline, CDR1 SGHTA and CDR2 FQGNSA. Building of the TCR beta libraries involved iRepertoire HTBI primers and Arm-PCR of CDR3 regions. MiXCR was run by TCRdb on the multiplex PCR reads, yielding one entry per CDR3 protein. The sample holds roughly 380,000 distinct CDR3 sequences, roughly a sixth seen once. This same sample was also taken into another study, of T cells in Graves' hyperthyroidism and ophthalmopathy. That report notes: Exclusion of a patient resulted from uncontrolled infection, other autoimmune disease, pregnancy or lactation. The TCR CDR3 first-round RT-PCR relied on the HTBI primer set.

The TCR was taken from a man aged 40-50 years with Graves disease. V usage is TRBV7-2 and J usage is TRBJ2-1; TRBD1 or TRBD2 may be the D gene (6 bases each). The sample consisted of peripheral blood mononuclear cells (PBMCs), taken at new diagnosis, from a patient treated with antithyroid drugs. The CDR3 loop reads CASSSRGAPFF. DNA of the CDR3: TGTGCCAGCAGCTCAAGGGGGGCACCGTTCTTC.